One and the same sample provided the 3 T cell receptor beta chains below, sequenced in a study of PD-1 blockade in classical Hodgkin lymphoma. Profiled with immunoSEQ multiplex PCR; TCRdb holds only in-frame clones, not every one. The sample contains tens of thousands of clones, about nine tenths of which appear only once. Described time point: cycle 4 day 1 (C4D1), after less than 7 weeks of nivolumab. Each patient relapsed following autologous stem cell transplantation, and prior brentuximab vedotin exposure differed. Sequenced material: peripheral blood mononuclear cells (PBMCs), taken before the fourth cycle of nivolumab. The receptor set was obtained from a human donor with classical Hodgkin lymphoma.

The chain is built from TRBV9 and TRBJ1-1; D gene unclear. CDR3 size: 14 residues. The germline V and J ends were trimmed by 4 bases and 0 bases, with 10 bases remaining between them. Germline V CDR1 and CDR2: SGDLS, YYNGEE. As DNA, the CDR3 is TGTGCCAGCAGCCTAGACGGGTTGAACACTGAAGCTTTCTTT. Protein: CASSLDGLNTEAFF.

This clone was observed a handful of times. The gene calls are TRBV7-9 and TRBJ1-1; D might be TRBD1 (5 bases). V shed 1 base and J shed 1 base, with 7 bases lying between them. The germline gives CDR1 SEHNR, CDR2 FQNEAQ (reference sequence). The CDR3 is 14 amino acids. For the CDR3, the DNA is TGTGCCAGCAGCTTAGAAGGGGCGAACACTGAAGCTTTCTTT. Protein sequence: CASSLEGANTEAFF.

Only one count was recorded for this clone. The chain combines TRBV19 with TRBJ2-7; 9 nucleotides agree with TRBD1. After removal of 5 bases from V and 4 bases from J, the junction contained 6 bases not matched to a gene. The CDR3 is made up of 14 amino acids. CDR1 and CDR2 (germline): LNHDA, SQIVND (reference sequence). CDR3 coding DNA: TGTGCCAGTAGTGCCGGGACAGGGCTATACGAGCAGTACTTC. Translating it yields CASSAGTGLYEQYF. Variable domain in full (rest from reference TRBV19 and TRBJ2-7): DGGITQSPKYLFRKEGQNVTLSCEQNLNHDAMYWYRQDPGQGLRLIYYSQIVNDFQKGDIAEGYSVSREKKESFPLTVTSAQKNPTAFYLCASSAGTGLYEQYFGPGTRLTVT.